These 32 T cell receptor beta chains share one sample of origin, sequenced in a study of T cells in women clearing cervical HPV infection. Measured with immunoSEQ multiplex PCR; TCRdb has only the in-frame clones, and not every one. The sample spans under 45,000 clones; the ten largest clones claim 4.5% to 6%. Sequencing used blood buffy coat. The receptors come from a woman between 18 and 75 years old with a cervical HPV16 infection that either progressed to CIN3+ or cleared (not recorded which).

Concerning this clone: Read sequence stops 3 residues before the CDR3 end, and the germline J gene provides the missing end. The rearrangement joins TRBV14 to TRBJ2-3, with D perhaps matching TRBD1 or TRBD2 (6 bases each). The CDR3 extends over 16 amino acids. Germline V lookup: CDR1 SGHDN, CDR2 FVKESK. The CDR3: CASSPRGRAGQETQYF. Partial CDR3 DNA: TGTGCCAGCAGCCCAAGGGGACGGGCGGGACAAGAGACG.

Concerning this clone: The sequence runs out 3 residues before the end of the CDR3; the remainder is reconstructed from the germline J gene. V and J are TRBV13 and TRBJ2-1, with TRBD1 matching over 10 bases. The V gene's germline CDR1 is PRHDT and CDR2 FYEKMQ (reference sequence). This CDR3 contains 17 residues. The V gene end was trimmed by 2 bases and the J gene end by 4 bases; junction bases not matched to a gene: 8. The CDR3 spells CASSLRVGTGEYNEQFF. CDR3 bases read: TGTGCCAGCAGCTTAAGGGTGGGGACAGGGGAGTACAATGAG. The entire variable domain, with the rest obtained from reference TRBV13 and TRBJ2-1, is as follows: AAGVIQSPRHLIKEKRETATLKCYPIPRHDTVYWYQQGPGQDPQFLISFYEKMQSDKGSIPDRFSAQQFSDYHSELNMSSLELGDSALYFCASSLRVGTGEYNEQFFGPGTRLTVL.

To note about this clone: The read finishes 3 residues shy of the CDR3 end, and the germline J gene is used to complete it. V gene TRBV7-6 combines with J gene TRBJ1-1; D remains ambiguous. The V end lost 6 bases, the J end lost 1 base, and 9 bases lay between the germline ends. The length of the CDR3 is 13 residues. CDR1 and CDR2 from the germline V gene are SGHVS and FNYEAQ. The CDR3 sequence is CASRATTNTEAFF. Incomplete CDR3 DNA: TGTGCCAGCAGGGCAACTACGAACACTGAA.

With regard to this clone: The CDR3 goes on 3 residues after the read ends, and that part is filled in from the germline J gene. The rearrangement uses TRBV19 and TRBJ1-6; the match to TRBD1 covers 10 bases. V shed 5 bases, J shed 8 bases, and the junction held 6 bases outside the gene matches. From germline, CDR1 is LNHDA and CDR2 SQIVND (reference sequence). This CDR3 is 15 amino acids long. The CDR3 loop reads CASSRPGTGDSPLHF. CDR3 bases read: TGTGCCAGTAGTCGTCCCGGGACAGGGGATTCACCC.

The CDR3 spells CSARDWGRPNTEAFF. The part of the CDR3 DNA that was read is TGCAGTGCTAGAGATTGGGGCAGACCGAACACTGAA. The V gene is TRBV20-1, the J gene TRBJ1-1; a possible D gene is TRBD1 (5 bases). The read ends 3 residues before the CDR3 terminus; that terminus is restored from the germline J gene. From germline, CDR1 is DFQATT and CDR2 SNEGSKA (reference sequence). With 0 bases removed from V and 1 base from J, the gap between germline ends came to 12 bases. This CDR3 spans 15 amino acids.

Notes on this clone: The sequenced fragment ends 3 residues before the CDR3 boundary, so the rest is inferred from the germline J gene. The chain links TRBV7-2 to TRBJ1-2; tentative D call: TRBD1 (5 bases). The CDR3 extends over 15 amino acids. The V gene's germline CDR1 is SGHTA and CDR2 FQGNSA. The CDR3 reads CASSFVQGESYDYTF. The CDR3 bases that were read are TGTGCCAGCAGCTTCGTCCAGGGAGAGTCCTACGAC.

A word on this clone: The read comes to an end 3 residues before the CDR3 does, leaving the germline J gene to fill in the end. The chain has TRBV6-2 or TRBV6-3 and TRBJ2-3; no clear D gene. The CDR3 loop spans 15 amino acids. In germline, CDR1 is MNHEY, CDR2 SVGEGT. Trimming took 2 bases from V and 0 from J, leaving 9 bases between them. This CDR3 reads CASSYGGGSTDTQYF. Incomplete CDR3 DNA: TGTGCCAGCAGTTACGGCGGTGGAAGCACAGATACG.

In the case of this clone: The missing CDR3 end, 3 residues past where the read stops, is filled in from the germline J gene. This chain joins TRBV9 and TRBJ2-7; 9 bases are shared with TRBD2. Germline lookup yields CDR1 SGDLS and CDR2 YYNGEE. Trimming at V came to 0 bases and at J to 2 bases, leaving 3 bases not matched to a gene. The CDR3 loop spans 15 amino acids. The CDR3: CASSVDPSGAYEQYF. Incomplete CDR3 DNA: TGTGCCAGCAGCGTAGATCCTAGCGGGGCCTACGAG.

Of note for this clone: The read halts 3 residues ahead of the CDR3 end, with the missing end drawn from the germline J gene. Other DNA sequences in the same sample also yield this CDR3. The J gene is TRBJ1-3, the V gene TRBV18; D might be TRBD1 (6 bases). The CDR3 contains 12 residues. The germline gives CDR1 KGHSH, CDR2 LQKENI. CDR3: CASSPGAGAIYF. CDR3 DNA, as far as it was read: TGTGCCAGCTCACCTGGTGCGGGGGCT.

As regards this clone: The CDR3 end is not reached by the read, which stops 3 residues before it; the germline J gene fills it in. The rearrangement links TRBV20-1 to TRBJ2-3; TRBD2 matches at 10 bases. The trim removed 3 bases at V and 4 bases at J, leaving 13 bases unmatched. Germline assignment: CDR1 DFQATT and CDR2 SNEGSKA (reference sequence). The CDR3 sequence is 17 residues long. CDR3 bases read: TGCAGTGCTAGCCCCCCACCGGGACTAGCGATTCCAGATACG. This translates into CSASPPPGLAIPDT. The entire CDR3 protein reads CSASPPPGLAIPDTQYF.

Concerning this clone itself: The sequence runs out 3 residues before the end of the CDR3; the remainder is reconstructed from the germline J gene. The rearrangement uses TRBV30 and TRBJ1-6, with D tentatively TRBD1 (6 bases). With 2 bases removed from V and 7 bases from J, the gap between germline ends came to 9 bases. The length of the CDR3 is 13 residues. The germline V gene has CDR1 GTSNPN and CDR2 SVGIG (reference sequence). CDR3 protein: CAWSYRANSPLHF. Partial CDR3 DNA: TGTGCCTGGAGTTACAGGGCGAATTCACCC.

A remark on this clone: Read sequence stops 3 residues before the CDR3 end, and the germline J gene provides the missing end. The chain combines TRBV7-2 with TRBJ2-3; 9 bases align to TRBD1. The CDR3 spans 15 residues. CDR1 is SGHTA and CDR2 is FQGNSA in the germline V gene. The sequenced CDR3 bases are TGTGCCAGCAGCAAGACAGGGGGTGACAATCAGCCG. Its translation: CASSKTGGDNQP. Given in full, the CDR3 is CASSKTGGDNQPQYF.

CDR3 in amino acids: CASTSSGRGRTGELFF. The part of the CDR3 DNA that was read is TGTGCCAGTACGTCTAGCGGTCGGGGCCGAACCGGGGAG. This chain links TRBV19 with TRBJ2-2, with 7 bases that match TRBD2. The sequenced fragment ends 3 residues before the CDR3 boundary, so the rest is inferred from the germline J gene. Per germline, CDR1 LNHDA and CDR2 SQIVND (reference sequence). The J segment lost 5 bases and the V segment lost 7 bases, leaving 13 bases of the junction unmatched. The CDR3 consists of 16 residues.

On this clone itself: The read ends 3 residues before the CDR3 terminus; that terminus is restored from the germline J gene. V is TRBV7-2 and J is TRBJ2-1; D is possibly TRBD1 (6 bases). Germline CDR1 reads SGHTA; CDR2 reads FQGNSA. The length of the CDR3 is 15 residues. Trimming removed 5 bases from V and 5 bases from J, with 16 bases in between. The CDR3 protein is CASSAYRQDHNEQFF. The DNA read from the CDR3 is TGTGCCAGCAGCGCATACAGACAGGATCACAATGAG.

Remarks on this clone: The read falls 3 residues short of the CDR3 end, and the missing part is taken from the germline J gene. The chain combines TRBV5-1 with TRBJ2-2; TRBD1 matches 8 bases. The CDR3 contains 16 residues. The germline V gene encodes CDR1 SGHRS and CDR2 YFSETQ. The sequenced part of the CDR3 DNA is TGCGCCAGCAGCCTACTCGACAGGGGCCCTAATGAAAAG. Its protein product is CASSLLDRGPNEK. The CDR3 as a whole reads CASSLLDRGPNEKLFF.

Concerning this clone: Sequencing ends 3 residues short of the CDR3 end; the germline J gene provides the rest. This chain uses TRBV20-1 with TRBJ2-5, with 8 bases that match TRBD1. Germline trimming cut 7 bases from V and 5 bases from J; bases unmatched to any gene: 6. Germline V gives CDR1 DFQATT, CDR2 SNEGSKA (reference sequence). The CDR3 is made up of 12 amino acids. CDR3 DNA, as far as it was read: TGCAGTGGCGACAGGGGCACGGAGACC. Translating it yields CSGDRGTET. The full-length CDR3 reads as CSGDRGTETQYF.

This clone counts as medium-sized by frequency. The CDR3 extends 3 residues past the end of the read, so its final part is completed from the germline J gene. The chain carries TRBV19 and TRBJ2-2; 11 bases match TRBD1. The trim removed 5 bases at V and 7 bases at J, leaving 9 bases unmatched. The CDR3 extends over 16 amino acids. From germline, CDR1 is LNHDA and CDR2 SQIVND (reference sequence). CDR3 in amino acids: CASSLSGQGAGGELFF. CDR3 bases read: TGTGCCAGTAGTCTCTCAGGACAGGGGGCTGGCGGGGAG.

A word on this clone: The missing CDR3 end, 3 residues past where the read stops, is filled in from the germline J gene. This chain joins TRBV19 and TRBJ1-2; perhaps TRBD1 as D (6 bases). The CDR3 has 15 amino acids. Germline CDR1 reads LNHDA; CDR2 reads SQIVND (reference sequence). Incomplete CDR3 DNA: TGTGCCAGTAGCAGCACTAGCGGGACAAGCTACGAC. Translation: CASSSTSGTSYD. The whole CDR3 region reads CASSSTSGTSYDYTF.

Concerning this clone itself: The DNA ends 3 residues before the CDR3 does, and the rest of the CDR3 is filled in from the germline J gene. The chain links TRBV30 to TRBJ2-7; the D gene is possibly TRBD2 (5 bases). The CDR3 totals 16 residues. In germline, CDR1 is GTSNPN, CDR2 SVGIG (reference sequence). V lost 5 bases and J lost 0, with 20 bases in between. The covered CDR3 bases are TGTGCCTGGGGCCGCCGCCTCGACGGGGACTCCTACGAG. Its translation is CAWGRRLDGDSYE. The CDR3 in its entirety is CAWGRRLDGDSYEQYF.

In regard to this clone: Read data end 3 residues before the CDR3 end; the end is taken from the germline J gene. The V call is TRBV7-6, the J call TRBJ2-1; 9 bases match TRBD2. The CDR3 covers 16 residues. V trimming: 1 base; J trimming: 7 bases; junction bases outside the gene matches: 8. Germline lookup yields CDR1 SGHVS and CDR2 FNYEAQ. Partial CDR3 DNA: TGTGCCAGCAGCTTAGAATCGGCGGGAGGGCCAAATGAG. It codes for CASSLESAGGPNE. The whole CDR3 protein reads CASSLESAGGPNEQFF.

A note on this clone: The CDR3 is cut off 3 residues early in the read; its end comes from the germline J gene. The J gene is TRBJ2-1, the V gene TRBV11-3; possibly TRBD1 or TRBD2 for D (5 bases each). Germline V CDR1 and CDR2: SGHNT, YENEEA. The ends were cut back, 3 bases at V and 7 bases at J, with 16 bases in the middle. The CDR3 spans 15 residues. The CDR3 loop reads CASSFRTGGPNEQFF. Incomplete CDR3 DNA: TGTGCCAGCAGCTTCCGTACAGGAGGCCCTAATGAG.

A remark on this clone: The CDR3 end is not reached by the read, which stops 3 residues before it; the germline J gene fills it in. The chain employs TRBV30 and TRBJ2-3; D remains ambiguous. In germline, CDR1 is GTSNPN, CDR2 SVGIG (reference sequence). The CDR3 totals 14 residues. Partial CDR3 DNA: TGTGCCTGGAGTACCCCAGGATTAAATCAGCCG. Amino acids: CAWSTPGLNQP. The CDR3 as a whole reads CAWSTPGLNQPQYF.

The covered CDR3 bases are TGTGCCAGCAGCCCTGCCCGGGGGGGGAACATT. It yields the protein CASSPARGGNI. The entire CDR3 protein reads CASSPARGGNIQYF. This rearrangement joins TRBV28 to TRBJ2-4; 8 nucleotides align to TRBD2. The read ends 3 residues before the CDR3 terminus; that terminus is restored from the germline J gene. Germline V gene sequence: CDR1 MDHEN, CDR2 SYDVKM. The J segment lost 7 bases and the V segment lost 6 bases, leaving 8 bases of the junction unmatched. The CDR3 loop spans 14 amino acids.

Comment on this clone: The observed sequence ends 3 residues before the CDR3 terminus, with the missing tail filled in from the germline J gene. J is TRBJ2-7 and V is TRBV11-2, with a possible D match to TRBD1 (6 bases). V lost 7 bases, J lost 4 bases, and 14 bases lay in between. The V gene's germline CDR1 is SGHAT and CDR2 FQNNGV. The CDR3 sequence is 13 residues long. The DNA read from the CDR3 is TGTGCCAGCAAGAGGGGGAGAGGGTACGAG. It encodes CASKRGRGYE. The CDR3 reads in full as CASKRGRGYEQYF.

Of note for this clone: The sequence runs out 3 residues before the end of the CDR3; the remainder is reconstructed from the germline J gene. The chain has TRBV10-3 and TRBJ2-5; TRBD2 might be the D (6 bases). Trimming removed 0 bases at V and 2 bases at J, with 13 bases between. CDR3 size: 16 residues. Germline values: CDR1 ENHRY, CDR2 SYGVKD. The CDR3 sequence is CAISESGSSEQETQYF. The sequenced part of the CDR3 DNA is TGTGCCATCAGTGAGTCGGGTTCTAGCGAACAAGAGACC.

The sequenced CDR3 bases are TGTGCCTGGAGTGTAAATTTAGGACAAATAGAATCACCA. This codes for CAWSVNLGQIESP. The entire CDR3 protein is CAWSVNLGQIESPLFF. V and J are TRBV30 and TRBJ1-4, with a tentative D call TRBD1 (5 bases). The read halts 3 residues ahead of the CDR3 end, with the missing end drawn from the germline J gene. CDR1 and CDR2 (germline): GTSNPN, SVGIG (reference sequence). The CDR3 sequence is 16 residues long.

To note about this clone: A read error may produce the germline difference seen at one junction end. Coverage ceases 3 residues before the CDR3 finishes, and the germline J gene fills in the end. The gene calls are TRBV4-2 and TRBJ2-5; possibly TRBD1 for D (5 bases). The germline V gene has CDR1 LGHNA and CDR2 YNFKEQ. The CDR3 runs 15 residues. CDR3 in amino acids: CASSQDQGPGETQYF. CDR3 DNA (partial): TGCGCCAGCAGCCAAGATCAAGGGCCAGGGGAGACC.

Of note for this clone: The CDR3 end falls 3 residues outside the read, so it is completed with the germline J gene. This sequence joins TRBV28 and TRBJ2-7; 7 bases fit TRBD1. V lost 7 bases, J lost 3 bases, and 6 bases stayed unmatched. Germline assignment: CDR1 MDHEN and CDR2 SYDVKM. This CDR3 contains 13 residues. The CDR3 protein is CASTPGQYYEQYF. CDR3 DNA (partial): TGTGCCAGCACCCCGGGACAGTACTACGAG.

In the case of this clone: The read finishes 3 residues shy of the CDR3 end, and the germline J gene is used to complete it. V is TRBV30 and J is TRBJ2-2; maybe TRBD1 (5 bases). The germline CDR1 and CDR2 sequences are GTSNPN and SVGIG (reference sequence). The CDR3 consists of 13 residues. CDR3 DNA, as far as it was read: TGTGCCTGGGACCCCTCTGGGGCCAACGTG. As protein: CAWDPSGANV. The CDR3 in its entirety is CAWDPSGANVLFF.

As for this clone: The observed sequence ends 3 residues before the CDR3 terminus, with the missing tail filled in from the germline J gene. J is TRBJ2-5 and V is TRBV5-1, with TRBD1 identical over 8 bases. The length of the CDR3 is 17 residues. Germline V gene data show CDR1 as SGHRS and CDR2 as YFSETQ. V lost 6 bases to trimming and J lost 0 bases; unmatched junction nucleotides: 13. This CDR3 reads CASKVQPGQAYQETQYF. CDR3 bases read: TGCGCCAGCAAGGTTCAGCCGGGACAGGCGTACCAAGAGACC.

With respect to this clone: The CDR3 goes on 3 residues after the read ends, and that part is filled in from the germline J gene. The chain uses TRBV29-1 and TRBJ2-2; D might be TRBD2 (6 bases). The CDR3 contains 14 residues. Deletions cut 3 bases from V and 2 bases from J, with 10 bases between. Per germline, CDR1 SQVTM and CDR2 ANQGSEA. The CDR3 spells CSVERDLNTGELFF. Incomplete CDR3 DNA: TGCAGCGTTGAGCGGGACTTAAACACCGGGGAG.

A note on this clone: Coverage ceases 3 residues before the CDR3 finishes, and the germline J gene fills in the end. This chain links TRBV5-1 with TRBJ1-4; 10 nucleotides agree with TRBD1. CDR3 length: 16 residues. Unmatched junction bases numbered 6, after V lost 4 bases and J lost 3 bases. The germline CDR1 and CDR2 sequences are SGHRS and YFSETQ. The CDR3 bases that were read are TGCGCCAGCAGCGGCGGGACAGGGGCACCTAATGAAAAA. This sequence encodes CASSGGTGAPNEK. The full-length CDR3 reads as CASSGGTGAPNEKLFF.